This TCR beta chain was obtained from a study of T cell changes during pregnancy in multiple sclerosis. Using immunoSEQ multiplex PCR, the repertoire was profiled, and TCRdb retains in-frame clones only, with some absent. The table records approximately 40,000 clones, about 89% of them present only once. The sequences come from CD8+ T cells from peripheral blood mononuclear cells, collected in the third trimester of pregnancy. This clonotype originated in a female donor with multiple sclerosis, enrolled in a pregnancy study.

The chain's CDR3 is CASSLDPGLAGNTGELFF. CDR3 coding DNA: TGTGCCAGCAGCTTAGATCCGGGACTAGCGGGGAACACCGGGGAGCTGTTTTTT. This sequence joins TRBV7-8 and TRBJ2-2; TRBD2 matches at 12 bases. This CDR3 is 18 amino acids long. V lost 1 base, J lost 1 base, and 4 bases stayed unmatched. In germline, CDR1 is SGHVS, CDR2 FQNEAQ.